This TCR beta chain was captured in a study of blood T cell repertoires in COVID-19. Assay: immunoSEQ multiplex PCR; the TCRdb copy retains only in-frame clones and omits some. Of 200,000 to 300,000 clones listed, 80% to 90% are singletons. CDR1 is MNHNY, CDR2 SVGAGI, per germline (reference sequence). The CDR3 has 16 residues. Trimming pared 0 bases from V and 4 bases from J, leaving 15 bases between. This chain connects TRBV6-6 to TRBJ1-1; D gene ambiguous. The clonotype comes from a man aged 45-65 years with acute or convalescent COVID-19. The sample taken for sequencing was peripheral blood. CDR3 nucleotides: TGTGCCAGCAGTTACTCGACGCCAGATTCGGGCACTGAAGCTTTCTTT. It yields the protein CASSYSTPDSGTEAFF.